This entry lists 7 T cell receptor beta chains sequenced from one sample in a study of CD8 T cells in ankylosing spondylitis. TCRdb redid the calling of the 5' RACE reads with MiXCR, one entry per CDR3 protein. The sample records some 270,000 distinct CDR3 sequences, roughly a third being singletons. Sequencing was carried out using blood, either unsorted or a sorted T cell fraction (not recorded which). These receptors were collected from a male donor with ankylosing spondylitis or in good health (not recorded which).

This clonotype was picked up a small number of times. This rearrangement joins TRBV7-6 to TRBJ2-7; 8 positions match TRBD1. CDR1 is SGHVS, CDR2 FNYEAQ, per germline. The CDR3 runs 14 residues. The trim removed 1 base at V and 6 bases at J, leaving 5 bases unmatched. The CDR3 region has the DNA TGTGCCAGCAGCTTAGGACAGGGGTCTGCCGAGCAGTACTTC. It translates to CASSLGQGSAEQYF.

This clonotype was seen a few times. The CDR3 region is CSVEGGPPPTDTQYF. Here the CDR3 DNA reads TGCAGCGTTGAAGGCGGGCCCCCCCCCACAGATACGCAGTATTTT. The genes are TRBV29-1 and TRBJ2-3, with D possibly being TRBD2 (5 bases). Deletions cut 1 base from V and 2 bases from J, with 13 bases between. CDR1 is SQVTM, CDR2 ANQGSEA, per germline. This CDR3 contains 15 residues.

This clonotype was seen a few times. The chain has TRBV5-6 and TRBJ2-3, with unresolved D. Trimming left V 1 base short and J 5 bases short, with 11 bases between. Germline-derived CDR1 and CDR2 are SGHDT and YYEEEE. The CDR3 spans 14 residues. The CDR3 DNA reads TGTGCCAGCAGCTTGTATTGGTTGGGAGATACGCAGTATTTT. Translated, it gives CASSLYWLGDTQYF.

This chain uses TRBV20-1 with TRBJ1-6, with 9 bases lining up with TRBD1. The CDR3 has 16 amino acids. Germline loops: CDR1 DFQATT, CDR2 SNEGSKA (reference sequence). V lost 1 base to trimming and J lost 9 bases; unmatched junction nucleotides: 10. In DNA, the CDR3 is TGCAGTGCTAGAGGCGCGGACAGGGGAGACAGTTCACCCCTCCACTTT. This encodes CSARGADRGDSSPLHF.

This clonotype has a handful of counts. CDR3 sequence (DNA): TGCAGTGCTAGAGATTTAGGGGGGACCTTCACAGATACGCAGTATTTT. Translation gives CSARDLGGTFTDTQYF. The chain is built from TRBV20-1 and TRBJ2-3; either TRBD1 or TRBD2 may fit D (6 bases each). Trimming stripped 0 bases from V and 2 bases from J, with 15 bases between. Germline CDR1 is DFQATT and CDR2 is SNEGSKA (reference sequence). The CDR3 covers 16 residues.

The chain links TRBV29-1 to TRBJ1-5, with a possible D match to TRBD1 (6 bases). Trimming pared 7 bases from V and 7 bases from J, leaving 20 bases between. The CDR3 runs to 14 residues. Germline V gene data show CDR1 as SQVTM and CDR2 as ANQGSEA. The CDR3 DNA follows: TGCAGCGCGTCCGGGCAACAGGGATCCCAGCCCCAGCATTTT. As protein: CSASGQQGSQPQHF.

V usage is TRBV29-1 and J usage is TRBJ1-2, with 7 bases that match TRBD1. The CDR3 covers 13 residues. V lost 6 bases and J lost 2; bases outside the gene matches: 6. Germline values: CDR1 SQVTM, CDR2 ANQGSEA. The chain's CDR3 is CSVGDRGNYGYTF. The CDR3 region has the DNA TGCAGCGTCGGGGACAGAGGAAACTATGGCTACACCTTC.